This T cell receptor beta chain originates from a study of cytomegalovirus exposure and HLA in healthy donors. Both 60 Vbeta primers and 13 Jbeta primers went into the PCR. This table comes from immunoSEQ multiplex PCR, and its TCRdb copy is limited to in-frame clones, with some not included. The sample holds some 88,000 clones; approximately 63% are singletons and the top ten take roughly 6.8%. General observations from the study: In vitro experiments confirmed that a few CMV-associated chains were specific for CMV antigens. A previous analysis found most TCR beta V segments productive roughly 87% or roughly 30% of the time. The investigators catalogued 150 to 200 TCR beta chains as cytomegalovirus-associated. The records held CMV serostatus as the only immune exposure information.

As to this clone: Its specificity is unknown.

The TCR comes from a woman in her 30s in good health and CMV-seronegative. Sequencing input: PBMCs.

The CDR3 nucleotides are TGTGCCAGCAGCCAAGATTTCGGTAGTCGGGAGACCCAGTACTTC. It encodes CASSQDFGSRETQYF. The gene calls are TRBV4-2 and TRBJ2-5; D is unresolved. The CDR3 runs 15 residues. Germline values: CDR1 LGHNA, CDR2 YNFKEQ. The ends were cut back, 0 bases at V and 5 bases at J, with 13 bases in the middle.